The T cell receptor (beta chain) under discussion was sequenced for a study of T-cell memory formation after mild COVID-19. General study findings and limits: Pre-infection memory already had some responding clones, implying cross-reactive memory joined.

As to this clonotype: The antigen is not known.

Researchers used 5'RACE with constant-segment primers to make TCR alpha and TCR beta cDNA libraries that carry sample barcodes and UMIs. TCRdb re-analysed the 5' RACE reads in MiXCR, keeping a single row per CDR3 protein. This sample has roughly 310,000 distinct CDR3 sequences; roughly 15% occur once, and the top ten carry 22%. Germline V lookup: CDR1 SGDLS, CDR2 YYNGEE. The J segment lost 5 bases and the V segment lost 4 bases, leaving 8 bases of the junction unmatched. The CDR3 runs to 16 residues. The chain links TRBV9 to TRBJ2-3; TRBD2 aligns across 12 bases. The material sequenced was PBMCs or a T cell subset sorted from them (not recorded which). This TCR came from a man between 18 and 35 years old who had mild COVID-19 (a few samples of this study predate the infection). Cell type and time point are not known. The chain's CDR3 is CASSPSGGEGGDTQYF. CDR3 coding DNA: TGTGCCAGCAGCCCTAGCGGGGGGGAGGGAGGAGATACGCAGTATTTT. Using reference TRBV9 and TRBJ2-3 for the parts outside the CDR3, the full variable domain is DSGVTQTPKHLITATGQRVTLRCSPRSGDLSVYWYQQSLDQGLQFLIQYYNGEERAKGNILERFSAQQFPDLHSELNLSSLELGDSALYFCASSPSGGEGGDTQYFGPGTRLTVL.